Below are 14 T cell receptor beta chains sequenced from a single sample in a study of CD8 T cells in ankylosing spondylitis (dated by TCRdb to 2015 to 2018). The library was obtained by 5' RACE. The instrument was an Illumina HiSeq 2500. TCRdb reprocessed the public reads (quality trimming at Q25 with fastp, clone calling with MiXCR) and kept in-frame beta chains. Rows are unified per CDR3 protein, each entry keeping the most common DNA and genes. The sample profile shows 150,000 to 200,000 distinct CDR3 sequences; roughly 12% of them were found once. Just under 30% of the sample is in the top ten clones. The sequenced sample consisted of blood, either unsorted or a sorted T cell fraction (not recorded which). The origin of the receptors is a male donor with ankylosing spondylitis or in good health (not recorded which).

This clonotype was seen repeatedly, ten times or more. J is TRBJ2-2 and V is TRBV5-1; no firm D call. Germline assignment: CDR1 SGHRS and CDR2 YFSETQ. Trimming cost V 4 bases and J 4 bases, with 11 bases left between them. This CDR3 contains 14 residues. The DNA of the CDR3 is TGCGCCAGCAGCCCCAATAGGGCCACCGGGGAGCTGTTTTTT. It yields the protein CASSPNRATGELFF.

This clonotype was observed at least ten times. The CDR3 DNA reads TGCAGCGCGGTTCCAGGCACTGAAGCTTTCTTT. This sequence encodes CSAVPGTEAFF. The chain has TRBV29-1 and TRBJ1-1; D is uncertain. Trimming shortened V by 7 bases and J by 4 bases, and 10 bases separated the two germline ends. The germline V gene encodes CDR1 SQVTM and CDR2 ANQGSEA. The CDR3 runs 11 residues.

The chain combines TRBV11-2 with TRBJ2-1; 7 bases fit TRBD2. Unmatched junction bases numbered 13, after V lost 5 bases and J lost 0 bases. The CDR3 covers 18 residues. The germline gives CDR1 SGHAT, CDR2 FQNNGV. The CDR3 protein is CASSRRTGGGPSYNEQFF. The CDR3 DNA is TGTGCCAGCAGCCGGAGGACTGGCGGGGGTCCCTCCTACAATGAGCAGTTCTTC.

There are many counts of this clonotype. V and J are TRBV3-1 and TRBJ2-5; 16 positions match TRBD2. The CDR3 consists of 18 residues. Trimming took 4 bases from V and 5 from J; bases not matched to a gene: 10. Per germline, CDR1 LGHDT and CDR2 YNNKEL (reference sequence). The CDR3: CASSPLGLAGGPGETQYF. In DNA form, the CDR3 reads TGTGCCAGCAGCCCCCTGGGACTAGCGGGGGGGCCGGGGGAGACCCAGTACTTC.

This chain links TRBV10-2 with TRBJ1-1; D is perhaps TRBD1 (6 bases). This CDR3 is built from 16 residues. V was shortened by 3 bases and J by 7 bases, with 21 bases between the two germline ends. The V gene's germline CDR1 is WSHSY and CDR2 SAAADI. CDR3 nucleotide sequence: TGCGCCAGCAGTGATGGGGGGCAGGGTAGGGACGATGAAGCTTTCTTT. Protein sequence: CASSDGGQGRDDEAFF.

The rearrangement links TRBV6-5 to TRBJ2-3, with D perhaps matching TRBD2 (5 bases). The V gene's germline CDR1 is MNHEY and CDR2 SVGAGI. CDR3 size: 13 residues. Trimming took 2 bases from V and 6 from J, leaving 9 bases between them. The CDR3 region is CASSYRPGDTQYF. In DNA form, the CDR3 reads TGTGCCAGCAGTTACCGCCCGGGGGATACGCAGTATTTT.

This clonotype was seen repeatedly, ten times or more. The chain is built from TRBV12-3 or TRBV12-4 and TRBJ2-1; 7 nucleotides align to TRBD2. The CDR3 covers 21 residues. The trim removed 4 bases at V and 0 bases at J, leaving 21 bases unmatched. The CDR3 loop reads CASSSLGGTFSHEGSYNEQFF. Here the CDR3 DNA reads TGTGCCAGCAGTTCCCTGGGGGGGACGTTTAGCCATGAAGGCTCCTACAATGAGCAGTTCTTC.

The count of this clonotype is one. A read error is possible here, since a much larger clone lies one base away. The chain joins TRBV20-1 to TRBJ2-3, with D possibly TRBD2 on 6 matching bases. The CDR3 totals 15 residues. Germline V gives CDR1 DFQATT, CDR2 SNEGSKA (reference sequence). For the CDR3, the DNA is TGCAGTGCTTGGCGGAGTAGCGGCAGCATAGATACGCAGTATTTT. It translates to CSAWRSSGSIDTQYF.

This chain links TRBV5-1 with TRBJ2-5; 8 bases fit TRBD2. The J segment lost 3 bases and the V segment lost 5 bases, leaving 9 bases of the junction unmatched. Per germline, CDR1 SGHRS and CDR2 YFSETQ. The CDR3 is 15 amino acids. The CDR3 DNA sequence: TGCGCCAGCAGTTCCCGGGGGGGCAAAGAAGAGACCCAGTACTTC. As protein: CASSSRGGKEETQYF.

In the case of this clonotype: One junction end disagrees with the germline gene, perhaps due to a read error. The V and J genes are TRBV12-5 and TRBJ2-7; possibly TRBD2 for D (5 bases). The CDR3 length is 12 residues. CDR1 is LGHNT and CDR2 is FRNRAP in the germline V gene. The CDR3 protein is CASGRETYEQCF. The CDR3 coding sequence is TGTGCTAGTGGGAGGGAGACCTACGAGCAGTGCTTC.

This clonotype was seen at least ten times. This rearrangement joins TRBV11-2 to TRBJ2-3; D is unresolved. CDR1 is SGHAT, CDR2 FQNNGV, per germline. Trimming left V 1 base short and J 1 base short, with 9 bases between. This CDR3 spans 15 amino acids. The DNA of the CDR3 is TGTGCCAGCAGCTTAGTGGGTAGGGGCACAGATACGCAGTATTTT. Translated, it gives CASSLVGRGTDTQYF.

The sample holds many counts of this clonotype. CDR3 region: CATSDQQGVGQPQHF. CDR3 coding DNA: TGTGCCACCAGTGATCAACAGGGGGTCGGTCAGCCCCAGCATTTT. The chain carries TRBV24-1 and TRBJ1-5; 8 bases align to TRBD1. The CDR3 is 15 residues long. The V gene's germline CDR1 is KGHDR and CDR2 SFDVKD. J gave up 6 bases and V 3 bases, and 6 bases lay outside the gene matches.

This clonotype has at least ten counts. The chain joins TRBV5-5 to TRBJ1-3; D unresolved. This CDR3 comprises 15 residues. The V end was cut by 3 bases, the J end by 0 bases, with 10 bases between. Germline CDR1 is SGHKS and CDR2 is YYEKEE (reference sequence). The CDR3 protein is CASSSFRASGNTIYF. The CDR3 DNA is TGTGCCAGCAGCTCGTTTCGGGCCTCTGGAAACACCATATATTTT.

The chain is built from TRBV28 and TRBJ1-2, with TRBD1 matching over 8 bases. This CDR3 region has 12 residues. V shed 7 bases, J shed 9 bases, and the junction held 7 bases outside the gene matches. Germline CDR1 MDHEN, CDR2 SYDVKM. As DNA, the CDR3 is TGTGCCAGCACCCAGACAGGGGAAAGCTACACCTTC. As protein: CASTQTGESYTF.